One and the same sample provided the 5 T cell receptor beta chains below, sequenced in a study of OX40 agonist ivuxolimab in advanced cancers. Generated by immunoSEQ multiplex PCR, the TCRdb table keeps only in-frame clones and is missing some. The table records roughly 70,000 clones, around 84% of them present only once. The specimen comprised CD4+ or CD8+ T cells sorted from blood, sampled in a trial of the OX40 agonist ivuxolimab. The receptors were gathered from an adult with an advanced solid tumor such as melanoma, head and neck, liver or kidney cancer.

This chain joins TRBV19 and TRBJ2-7, with D possibly called TRBD1 or TRBD2 (6 bases each). The CDR3 totals 14 residues. Germline lookup yields CDR1 LNHDA and CDR2 SQIVND (reference sequence). The germline V and J ends were trimmed by 5 bases and 3 bases, with 14 bases remaining between them. CDR3 sequence reads: CASSLKGGLYEQYF. In nucleotides, the CDR3 is TGTGCCAGTAGTCTAAAGGGGGGTCTCTACGAGCAGTACTTC.

The chain uses TRBV7-9 and TRBJ2-5; D gene unclear. The V end lost 3 bases, the J end lost 5 bases, and 7 bases lay between the germline ends. Germline V gene lookup returns CDR1 SEHNR and CDR2 FQNEAQ (reference sequence). This CDR3 spans 12 amino acids. CDR3 sequence reads: CASSLVGETQYF. The CDR3 DNA sequence: TGTGCCAGCAGCTTGGTCGGGGAGACCCAGTACTTC. Combining the CDR3 with reference TRBV7-9 and TRBJ2-5 gives the whole variable domain DTGVSQNPRHKITKRGQNVTFRCDPISEHNRLYWYRQTLGQGPEFLTYFQNEAQLEKSRLLSDRFSAERPKGSFSTLEIQRTEQGDSAMYLCASSLVGETQYFGPGTRLLVL.

V is TRBV18 and J is TRBJ2-3, with unresolved D. CDR3 size: 11 residues. The V end lost 4 bases, the J end lost 2 bases, and 1 base lay between the germline ends. Germline CDR1 is KGHSH and CDR2 is LQKENI. The CDR3 sequence: CASSLTDTQYF. CDR3 in DNA: TGTGCCAGCTCACTCACAGATACGCAGTATTTT.

This clone was counted between two and nine times. This chain joins TRBV9 and TRBJ2-3; D gene ambiguous. With 0 bases removed from V and 2 bases from J, the gap between germline ends came to 10 bases. The CDR3 runs to 15 residues. Germline lookup yields CDR1 SGDLS and CDR2 YYNGEE. CDR3 amino acids: CASSVVDTYTDTQYF. The CDR3 DNA follows: TGTGCCAGCAGCGTAGTGGATACTTACACAGATACGCAGTATTTT.

The chain couples TRBV11-2 to TRBJ2-3, with a possible D match to TRBD2 (5 bases). The CDR3 runs to 14 residues. Germline values: CDR1 SGHAT, CDR2 FQNNGV. Trimming left V 4 bases short and J 0 bases short, with 8 bases between. The CDR3 DNA reads TGTGCCAGCAGCTCCCAGCGGAGCACAGATACGCAGTATTTT. Amino acid sequence: CASSSQRSTDTQYF.